The 27 T cell receptor beta chains below come from one sample, sequenced in a study of T cell responses to AZD1222 COVID-19 vaccine. Only in-frame clones appear in the TCRdb table, and some are missing; sequencing was by immunoSEQ multiplex PCR. This sample has 250,000 to 300,000 clones, with around 92% found just once. The sequencing here drew on peripheral blood, taken 28 days after the second AZD1222 dose. The source of these receptors is an adult who received the AZD1222 COVID-19 vaccine.

V is TRBV4-1 and J is TRBJ2-7, with a tentative D call TRBD2 (6 bases). The germline V and J ends were trimmed by 1 base and 7 bases, with 17 bases remaining between them. The CDR3 runs 15 residues. Germline V gene sequence: CDR1 MGHRA, CDR2 YSYEKL. CDR3 sequence reads: CASSQVAWGTGEQYF. In nucleotides, the CDR3 is TGCGCCAGCAGCCAAGTGGCATGGGGGACTGGGGAGCAGTACTTC.

The rearrangement uses TRBV7-9 and TRBJ1-1; D might be TRBD1 (6 bases). The CDR3 covers 14 residues. Trimming took 3 bases from V and 1 from J, leaving 9 bases between them. Germline V gene lookup returns CDR1 SEHNR and CDR2 FQNEAQ (reference sequence). The CDR3 DNA sequence: TGTGCCAGCAGCTTCCTACAGGGGAACACTGAAGCTTTCTTT. Amino acids: CASSFLQGNTEAFF. The whole variable domain, filled in from reference TRBV7-9 and TRBJ1-1, reads DTGVSQNPRHKITKRGQNVTFRCDPISEHNRLYWYRQTLGQGPEFLTYFQNEAQLEKSRLLSDRFSAERPKGSFSTLEIQRTEQGDSAMYLCASSFLQGNTEAFFGQGTRLTVV.

The chain employs TRBV6-2 or TRBV6-3 and TRBJ2-7; perhaps TRBD1 as D (6 bases). CDR3 length: 17 residues. The germline CDR1 and CDR2 sequences are MNHEY and SVGEGT. The V gene lost 6 bases and the J gene lost 0 bases, with 21 bases spanning the gap. The DNA for the CDR3 is TGTGCCAGCAGCCGTCCTCGCACCGGGACATACTCCTACGAGCAGTACTTC. Its translation: CASSRPRTGTYSYEQYF.

J is TRBJ2-3 and V is TRBV4-2, with TRBD2 identical over 9 bases. The V segment lost 0 bases and the J segment 2 bases; nucleotides outside the gene matches: 9. The V gene's germline CDR1 is LGHNA and CDR2 YNFKEQ. The CDR3 has 18 residues. As DNA, the CDR3 is TGTGCCAGCAGCCAAGAAATTCCGCGGGGGGGTAACACAGATACGCAGTATTTT. This encodes CASSQEIPRGGNTDTQYF.

The V and J genes are TRBV2 and TRBJ1-1; D unclear. This CDR3 spans 13 amino acids. Germline V CDR1 and CDR2: SNHLY, FYNNEI. Trimming cost V 3 bases and J 1 base, with 6 bases left between them. The CDR3 nucleotides read TGTGCCAGCAGTGATGAACAGAACACTGAAGCTTTCTTT. Translation: CASSDEQNTEAFF. The variable domain in full, with the rest retrieved from reference TRBV2 and TRBJ1-1, is EPEVTQTPSHQVTQMGQEVILRCVPISNHLYFYWYRQILGQKVEFLVSFYNNEISEKSEIFDDQFSVERPDGSNFTLKIRSTKLEDSAMYFCASSDEQNTEAFFGQGTRLTVV.

The chain joins TRBV14 to TRBJ1-2, with unresolved D. V dropped 0 bases and J dropped 6 bases, with 11 bases sitting between them. The length of the CDR3 is 14 residues. CDR1 is SGHDN, CDR2 FVKESK, per germline. CDR3 DNA: TGTGCCAGCAGCCAAGATTTGGGTTGGGATGGCTACACCTTC. Its translation is CASSQDLGWDGYTF. Full variable domain (rest looked up from reference TRBV14 and TRBJ1-2): EAGVTQFPSHSVIEKGQTVTLRCDPISGHDNLYWYRRVMGKEIKFLLHFVKESKQDESGMPNNRFLAERTGGTYSTLKVQPAELEDSGVYFCASSQDLGWDGYTFGSGTRLTVV.

The chain has TRBV5-8 and TRBJ2-5; D may be TRBD2 (5 bases). Trimming took 4 bases from V and 13 from J, leaving 23 bases between them. CDR3 length: 14 residues. Germline V gene data show CDR1 as SGHTS and CDR2 as YDEGEE. DNA for the CDR3: TGTGCCAGCAGCCCGATTCCTGATAGGAGGTGGCGGTACTTC. Translation: CASSPIPDRRWRYF.

This clone was counted a single time. This chain links TRBV6-5 with TRBJ1-1, with D maybe TRBD1 (5 bases). Germline V CDR1 and CDR2: MNHEY, SVGAGI. Trimming took 6 bases from V and 3 from J, leaving 14 bases between them. The length of the CDR3 is 14 residues. In DNA, the CDR3 is TGTGCCAGCAGACGGGACCGACGGGACACTGAAGCTTTCTTT. Residues: CASRRDRRDTEAFF.

Concerning this clone itself: Other nucleotide sequences in the sample specify the same CDR3. The chain combines TRBV7-9 with TRBJ1-1; D remains ambiguous. There are 12 residues in the CDR3. Germline lookup yields CDR1 SEHNR and CDR2 FQNEAQ (reference sequence). Trimming removed 1 base at V and 0 bases at J, with 0 bases between. The CDR3 coding sequence is TGTGCCAGCAGCTTAGTGAACACTGAAGCTTTCTTT. This codes for CASSLVNTEAFF.

The gene calls are TRBV6-5 and TRBJ1-1; TRBD1 matches at 7 bases. The CDR3 loop spans 12 amino acids. Unmatched junction bases numbered 5, after V lost 8 bases and J lost 5 bases. The germline CDR1 and CDR2 sequences are MNHEY and SVGAGI. The DNA of the CDR3 is TGTGCCAGCTGGCAGGGGGGGACTGAAGCTTTCTTT. This translates into CASWQGGTEAFF.

A few counts support this clone. CDR3 DNA: TGTGCCAGCTCACGCAGGGAAGGAAGTGATGGCTACACCTTC. This gives the protein CASSRREGSDGYTF. This chain links TRBV18 with TRBJ1-2; possible D gene TRBD1, 5 bases. Germline V gene lookup returns CDR1 KGHSH and CDR2 LQKENI. The CDR3 loop spans 14 amino acids. Trimming shortened V by 4 bases and J by 6 bases, and 15 bases separated the two germline ends.

This chain joins TRBV28 and TRBJ1-2, with D perhaps matching TRBD1 (5 bases). The CDR3 extends over 15 amino acids. Per germline, CDR1 MDHEN and CDR2 SYDVKM. V was clipped by 5 bases and J by 8 bases, with 21 bases between them. The CDR3 loop is CASSPRWGGFRGYTF. CDR3 coding DNA: TGTGCCAGCAGTCCCCGGTGGGGGGGGTTCAGAGGCTACACCTTC.

The genes are TRBV27 and TRBJ1-2; 8 bases fit TRBD1. With V trimmed by 4 bases and J by 8 bases, 9 bases remained unmatched. CDR1 and CDR2 from the germline V gene are MNHEY and SMNVEV (reference sequence). The CDR3 contains 14 residues. The CDR3 protein is CASSSLTGVRGYTF. The CDR3 DNA is TGTGCCAGCAGTTCCCTGACAGGGGTTCGGGGCTACACCTTC.

The chain employs TRBV7-2 and TRBJ2-7; 9 nucleotides line up with TRBD2. Losses at the gene ends were 5 bases for V and 7 bases for J; bases not matched to a gene: 9. The CDR3 runs 14 residues. Germline CDR1 and CDR2: SGHTA and FQGNSA. The chain's CDR3 is CASSLTSGLEEQYF. CDR3 nucleotide sequence: TGTGCCAGCAGCCTGACTAGCGGATTGGAGGAGCAGTACTTC.

The rearrangement uses TRBV4-1 and TRBJ2-1; no clear D. The V gene's germline CDR1 is MGHRA and CDR2 YSYEKL. This CDR3 region has 17 residues. V was cut by 4 bases and J by 1 base, with 17 bases left in between. The chain's CDR3 is CASSPRGRSPSYNEQFF. In DNA, the CDR3 is TGCGCCAGCAGCCCCCGTGGAAGGTCGCCATCCTACAATGAGCAGTTCTTC.

The rearrangement joins TRBV5-1 to TRBJ1-6; TRBD1 agrees at 8 bases. V trimming: 0 bases; J trimming: 4 bases; junction bases outside the gene matches: 6. This CDR3 has 17 residues. Germline V gene sequence: CDR1 SGHRS, CDR2 YFSETQ. CDR3 coding DNA: TGCGCCAGCAGCTTGGTGGCAGGGGGCCGATATAATTCACCCCTCCACTTT. Its translation: CASSLVAGGRYNSPLHF.

The rearrangement joins TRBV5-1 to TRBJ2-2; TRBD2 matches at 15 bases. The CDR3 runs to 18 residues. From germline, CDR1 is SGHRS and CDR2 YFSETQ. The junction had 6 bases not matched to a gene; V was cut back by 4 bases and J by 2 bases. The DNA of the CDR3 is TGCGCCAGCAGCAGGGGACTAGCGGGGGGCTTAAACACCGGGGAGCTGTTTTTT. This encodes CASSRGLAGGLNTGELFF.

This rearrangement joins TRBV6-5 to TRBJ1-4, with D perhaps matching TRBD1 (6 bases). Germline CDR1 and CDR2: MNHEY and SVGAGI. The V end lost 5 bases, the J end lost 0 bases, and 10 bases lay between the germline ends. The CDR3 runs to 15 residues. CDR3 coding DNA: TGTGCCAGCAGTCAAACAGGGACAACTAATGAAAAACTGTTTTTT. It encodes CASSQTGTTNEKLFF.

The chain links TRBV29-1 to TRBJ1-5; D call uncertain. This CDR3 contains 14 residues. The germline V gene encodes CDR1 SQVTM and CDR2 ANQGSEA. Trimming cost V 6 bases and J 1 base, with 13 bases left between them. The CDR3 protein is CSVLEGTSNQPQHF. CDR3 nucleotide sequence: TGCAGCGTCCTCGAGGGTACCAGCAATCAGCCCCAGCATTTT.

V is TRBV12-3 or TRBV12-4 and J is TRBJ2-2; D is unresolved. Trimming cost V 8 bases and J 4 bases, with 8 bases left between them. This CDR3 is built from 12 residues. CDR3 sequence reads: CASCFGTGELFF. CDR3 in DNA: TGTGCCAGCTGCTTCGGCACCGGGGAGCTGTTTTTT.

The gene calls are TRBV28 and TRBJ2-7; D assignment may be TRBD1 or TRBD2 (6 bases each). Germline loops: CDR1 MDHEN, CDR2 SYDVKM. The CDR3 is made up of 12 amino acids. V gave up 7 bases and J gave up 4 bases, with 11 bases separating them. For the CDR3, the DNA is TGTGCCAGCAAAAGAGGGGGGTACGAGCAGTACTTC. Its protein product is CASKRGGYEQYF.

This chain connects TRBV5-5 to TRBJ1-4; a possible D gene is TRBD1 (6 bases). V dropped 4 bases and J dropped 5 bases, with 12 bases sitting between them. From germline, CDR1 is SGHKS and CDR2 YYEKEE (reference sequence). This CDR3 contains 14 residues. This chain's CDR3 is CASSAGGANEKLFF. CDR3 nucleotides: TGTGCCAGCAGCGCGGGGGGCGCAAATGAAAAACTGTTTTTT.

The rearrangement uses TRBV6-5 and TRBJ1-2; D unclear. From germline, CDR1 is MNHEY and CDR2 SVGAGI. This CDR3 region has 12 residues. The germline V and J ends were trimmed by 6 bases and 8 bases, with 13 bases remaining between them. CDR3 protein: CASSHGFEGYTF. In DNA, the CDR3 is TGTGCCAGCAGCCACGGATTTGAGGGCTACACCTTC.

The rearrangement joins TRBV3-1 (or the pseudogene TRBV3-2) to TRBJ2-7, with TRBD2 matching 8 bases. V lost 0 bases to trimming and J lost 5 bases; unmatched junction nucleotides: 6. Germline CDR1 LGHDT, CDR2 YNNKEL (reference sequence). This CDR3 has 15 amino acids. The CDR3 bases are TGTGCCAGCAGCCAAGAATGGCGGGGGGACGACGAGCAGTACTTC. It encodes CASSQEWRGDDEQYF.

This chain connects TRBV27 to TRBJ2-1; D call uncertain. The CDR3 is 15 amino acids. CDR1 MNHEY and CDR2 SMNVEV come from the germline V gene (reference sequence). The V gene lost 4 bases and the J gene lost 0 bases, with 10 bases spanning the gap. DNA for the CDR3: TGTGCCAGCAGTTCACCTGTGGGCTCCTACAATGAGCAGTTCTTC. Translation gives CASSSPVGSYNEQFF.

This chain connects TRBV3-1 (or the pseudogene TRBV3-2) to TRBJ1-6; D may be TRBD1 (6 bases). V was cut by 5 bases and J by 15 bases, with 17 bases left in between. This CDR3 contains 13 residues. Germline values: CDR1 LGHDT, CDR2 YNNKEL (reference sequence). CDR3 loop: CASSDIIGQYLHF. The CDR3 DNA follows: TGTGCCAGCAGCGATATCATCGGACAGTACCTCCACTTT.

The chain recombines TRBV29-1 with TRBJ2-3; tentatively, D is TRBD2 (6 bases). Germline loops: CDR1 SQVTM, CDR2 ANQGSEA. This CDR3 region has 13 residues. V dropped 2 bases and J dropped 4 bases, with 10 bases sitting between them. Written as DNA, the CDR3 is TGCAGCGTTGAAAAGGGCGGGGCAGATACGCAGTATTTT. Protein product: CSVEKGGADTQYF.